The rows below give T cell receptor beta chains drawn from one sample of a study of blood T cell repertoires in COVID-19. The table came from immunoSEQ multiplex PCR; TCRdb's copy has only in-frame clones and leaves some out. The sample includes 350,000 to 450,000 clones, roughly nine tenths of them seen just once. Sequenced sample: peripheral blood. All receptors derive from a man in his forties with acute or convalescent COVID-19. Each CDR3 is given with its conserved first and last residue. The D gene is left open where the match is weak. Clone size is shown for a subset of rows, as once, few, many or a class of expanded clone.

v_call	d_call	j_call	clone_size	cdr3_aa	cdr3_nt
TRBV29-1	TRBD2	TRBJ2-1	-	CSALSGRAPEQFF	TGCAGCGCTTTGAGCGGGAGGGCCCCTGAGCAGTTCTTC
TRBV28	TRBD2	TRBJ2-3	-	CASRGGSTDTQYF	TGTGCCAGCCGCGGGGGGTCCACAGATACGCAGTATTTT
TRBV7-3	TRBD1	TRBJ2-3	-	CASSFTGEDTQYF	TGTGCCAGCAGCTTCACAGGGGAAGATACGCAGTATTTT
TRBV19	TRBD1	TRBJ2-5	-	CASSPGQGKTQYF	TGTGCCAGTAGTCCGGGACAGGGGAAGACCCAGTACTTC
TRBV20-1	-	TRBJ2-7	-	CSALRRGEQYF	TGCAGTGCACTCCGTCGGGGAGAGCAGTACTTC
TRBV28	-	TRBJ2-1	once	CASSPRTFNEQFF	TGTGCCAGCAGTCCGCGGACTTTCAATGAGCAGTTCTTC
TRBV7-9	TRBD2	TRBJ2-3	-	CASSHSGEADTQYF	TGTGCCAGCAGCCATAGCGGGGAGGCAGATACGCAGTATTTT
TRBV15	TRBD1	TRBJ1-2	once	CATSRERTGGYTF	TGTGCCACCAGCAGAGAGAGGACAGGGGGCTACACCTTC
TRBV28	-	TRBJ2-2	-	CASSLSGVGTGELFF	TGTGCCAGCAGTTTATCGGGGGTGGGGACCGGGGAGCTGTTTTTT
TRBV7-9	TRBD2	TRBJ2-7	few	CASSPGLAGVYEQYF	TGTGCCAGCAGCCCTGGACTAGCGGGAGTCTACGAGCAGTACTTC
TRBV7-9	-	TRBJ1-4	-	CASSLAGVNEKLFF	TGTGCCAGCAGCTTAGCCGGGGTTAATGAAAAACTGTTTTTT
TRBV4-1	TRBD1	TRBJ1-2	-	CASSKGDRENYGYTF	TGCGCCAGCAGCAAAGGGGACAGGGAAAACTATGGCTACACCTTC
TRBV19	-	TRBJ1-3	-	CASSINGNTIYF	TGTGCCAGTAGTATTAATGGAAACACCATATATTTT
TRBV7-9	TRBD1	TRBJ2-5	-	CASSYRRGQGSLVQETQYF	TGTGCCAGCAGCTACAGGCGGGGACAGGGATCGTTGGTGCAAGAGACCCAGTACTTC
TRBV5-8	TRBD1	TRBJ2-1	-	CASSRSLGQYNEQFF	TGTGCCAGCAGCAGGTCATTGGGACAGTACAATGAGCAGTTCTTC
TRBV5-6	TRBD1	TRBJ1-1	once	CASSSIDRVNTEAFF	TGTGCCAGCAGCTCAATCGACAGGGTAAACACTGAAGCTTTCTTT
TRBV27	TRBD2	TRBJ2-1	-	CASSRFSGGYNEQFF	TGTGCCAGCAGCCGTTTTTCGGGGGGGTACAATGAGCAGTTCTTC
TRBV19	TRBD1	TRBJ2-7	-	CASIAQGAGMFPYEQYF	TGTGCCAGTATTGCGCAGGGGGCAGGTATGTTCCCCTACGAGCAGTACTTC
TRBV4-2	-	TRBJ2-2	-	CASSQEPGESTGELFF	TGTGCCAGCAGCCAAGAACCGGGAGAAAGCACCGGGGAGCTGTTTTTT
TRBV7-3	TRBD1	TRBJ2-1	-	CASSYPGAPGQDNHDEQFF	TGTGCCAGCAGCTATCCAGGGGCCCCGGGACAGGACAACCACGATGAGCAGTTCTTC